The clone carrying this T cell receptor (beta chain) was picked up many times. Antigen unknown. Germline V lookup: CDR1 SGHTA, CDR2 FQGNSA. The CDR3 is 13 residues long. With 8 bases removed from V and 1 base from J, the gap between germline ends came to 11 bases. This record belongs to a study of quantifying T cell responses using KT2 cells. On the study more broadly: Reverse transcription used primers in the TCR alpha and beta constant regions. Study outcomes and limitations: Very high KT2 spike-in numbers caused saturation in KT2 sequence detection.

Unfractionated PBMC were spiked with known numbers of KT2 clone cells. An oligo carrying a UMI was ligated to the cDNA 3' end. An equimolar mix of RC1.1 and RC1.2 primed the beta chain across TRBC1 and TRBC2. TCRdb fed the UMI-ligation and nested PCR reads into MiXCR, producing one record per CDR3 protein. The repertoire holds under 35,000 distinct CDR3 sequences, about a tenth seen once, with about a tenth in the top ten. This sequence joins TRBV7-2 and TRBJ2-5; weak D call: TRBD1 (6 bases). Sample: PBMCs spiked with cells of the T cell clone KT2. The receptor comes from a human donor. In nucleotides, the CDR3 is TGTGCCAGCTCCTACAGGGTCCAAGAGACCCAGTACTTC. It specifies CASSYRVQETQYF. The full variable domain, its missing parts supplied by reference TRBV7-2 and TRBJ2-5, is GAGVSQSPSNKVTEKGKDVELRCDPISGHTALYWYRQSLGQGLEFLIYFQGNSAPDKSGLPSDRFSAERTGGSVSTLTIQRTQQEDSAVYLCASSYRVQETQYFGPGTRLLVL.